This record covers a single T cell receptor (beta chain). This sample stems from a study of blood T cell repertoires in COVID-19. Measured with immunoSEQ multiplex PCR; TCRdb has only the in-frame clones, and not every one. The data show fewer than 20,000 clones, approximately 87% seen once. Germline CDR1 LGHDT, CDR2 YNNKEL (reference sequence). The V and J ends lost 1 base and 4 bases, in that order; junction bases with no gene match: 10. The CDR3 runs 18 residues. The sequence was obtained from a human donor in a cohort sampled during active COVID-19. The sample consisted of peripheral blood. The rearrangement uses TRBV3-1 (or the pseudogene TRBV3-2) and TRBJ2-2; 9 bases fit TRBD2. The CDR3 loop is CASSQAQGLAGSTGELFF. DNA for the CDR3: TGTGCCAGCAGCCAAGCCCAGGGGCTAGCGGGGTCCACCGGGGAGCTGTTTTTT.